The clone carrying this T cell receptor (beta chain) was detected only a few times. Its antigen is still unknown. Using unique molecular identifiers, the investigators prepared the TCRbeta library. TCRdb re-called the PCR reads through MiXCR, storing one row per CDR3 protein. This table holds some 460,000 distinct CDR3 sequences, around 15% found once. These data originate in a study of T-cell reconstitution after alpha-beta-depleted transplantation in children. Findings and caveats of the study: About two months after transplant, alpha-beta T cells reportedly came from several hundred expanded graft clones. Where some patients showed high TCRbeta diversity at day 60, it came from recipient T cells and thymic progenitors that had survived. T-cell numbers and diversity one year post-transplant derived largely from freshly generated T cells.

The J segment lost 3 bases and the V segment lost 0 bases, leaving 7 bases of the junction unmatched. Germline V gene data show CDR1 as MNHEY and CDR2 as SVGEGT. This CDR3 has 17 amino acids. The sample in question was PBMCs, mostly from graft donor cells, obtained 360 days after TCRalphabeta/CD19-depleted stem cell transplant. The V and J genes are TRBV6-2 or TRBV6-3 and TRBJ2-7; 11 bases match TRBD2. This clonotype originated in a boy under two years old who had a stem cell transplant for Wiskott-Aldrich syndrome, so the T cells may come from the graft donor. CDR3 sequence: CASSYSKTSGVDYEQYF. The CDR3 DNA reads TGTGCCAGCAGTTACTCGAAGACTAGCGGGGTTGACTACGAGCAGTACTTC.